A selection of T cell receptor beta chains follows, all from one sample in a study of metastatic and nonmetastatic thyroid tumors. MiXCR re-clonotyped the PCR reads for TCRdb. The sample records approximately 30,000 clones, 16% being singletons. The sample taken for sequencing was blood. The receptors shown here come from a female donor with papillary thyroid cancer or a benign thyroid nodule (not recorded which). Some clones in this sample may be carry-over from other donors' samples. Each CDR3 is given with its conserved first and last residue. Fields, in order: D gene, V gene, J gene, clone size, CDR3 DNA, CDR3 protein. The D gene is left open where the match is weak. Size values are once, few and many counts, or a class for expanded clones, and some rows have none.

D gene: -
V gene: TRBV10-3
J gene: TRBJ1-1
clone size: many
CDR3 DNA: TGTGCCATCAGGGACAGTGTGGGGAACACTGAAGCTTTCTTT
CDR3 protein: CAIRDSVGNTEAFF

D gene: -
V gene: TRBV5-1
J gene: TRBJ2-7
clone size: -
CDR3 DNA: TGCGCCAGCAGCTACGGGTTTGGAGACGGGTCGTCCTACGAGCAGTACTTC
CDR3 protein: CASSYGFGDGSSYEQYF

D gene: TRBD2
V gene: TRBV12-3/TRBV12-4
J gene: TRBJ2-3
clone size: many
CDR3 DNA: TGTGCCAGCAGTTTTGAGCGGGAAGGTACGCAGTATTTT
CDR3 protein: CASSFEREGTQYF

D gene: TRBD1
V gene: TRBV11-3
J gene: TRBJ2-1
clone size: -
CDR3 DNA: TGTGCCAGCAGCTTAGAAGGGGGCTACCAGGAGCAGTTCTTC
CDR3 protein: CASSLEGGYQEQFF

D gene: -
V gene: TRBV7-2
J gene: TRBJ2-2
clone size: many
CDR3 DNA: TGTGCCAGCAGGGCAACAGGGATCACCGGGGAGCTGTTTTTT
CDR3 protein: CASRATGITGELFF

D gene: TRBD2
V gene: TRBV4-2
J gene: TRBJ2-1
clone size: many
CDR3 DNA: TGTGCCAGCAGCCAAGATCGCAGAGCGGGAGGGGGGAATGAGCAGTTCTTC
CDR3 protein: CASSQDRRAGGGNEQFF

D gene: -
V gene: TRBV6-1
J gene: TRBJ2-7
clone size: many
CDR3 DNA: TGTGCCAGCAGTAGGGAGGAGCAGTACTTC
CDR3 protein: CASSREEQYF

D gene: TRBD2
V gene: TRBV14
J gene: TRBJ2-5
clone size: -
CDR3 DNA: TGTGCCAGCAGCCAAGAACTAGCGGGGGATGGGGAGACCCAGTACTTC
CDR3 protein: CASSQELAGDGETQYF

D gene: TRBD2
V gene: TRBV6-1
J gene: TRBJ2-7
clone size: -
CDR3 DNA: TGTGCCAGCAGTGCGGTGACTAGCGGAACCTACGAGCAGTACTTC
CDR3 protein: CASSAVTSGTYEQYF

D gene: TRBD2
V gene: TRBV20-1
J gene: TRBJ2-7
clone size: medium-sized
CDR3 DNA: TGCAGTGCTAGCCCCCTAGCGGCCATCACCGGGGGGCAGTACTTC
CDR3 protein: CSASPLAAITGGQYF

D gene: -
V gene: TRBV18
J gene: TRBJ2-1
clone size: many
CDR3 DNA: TGTGCCAGCTCACCAGGGCGGGTTAGCTACAATGAGCAGTTCTTC
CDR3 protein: CASSPGRVSYNEQFF

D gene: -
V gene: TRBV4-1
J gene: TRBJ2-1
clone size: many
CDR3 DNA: TGCGCCAGCAGCCAAGCAAGGTTCTATGTGAATTGGGATGAGCAGTTCTTC
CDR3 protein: CASSQARFYVNWDEQFF

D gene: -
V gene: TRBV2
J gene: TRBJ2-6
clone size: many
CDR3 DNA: TGTGCCAGCACCCGCGGCTCTGGGGCCAACGTCCTGACTTTC
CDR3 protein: CASTRGSGANVLTF

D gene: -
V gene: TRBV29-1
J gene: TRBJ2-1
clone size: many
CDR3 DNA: TGCAGCGTACAAGAGGTAAATGAGCAGTTCTTC
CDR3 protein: CSVQEVNEQFF

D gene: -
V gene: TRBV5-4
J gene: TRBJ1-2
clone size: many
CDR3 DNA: TGTGCCAGCAGCCCCGGGTCGGGGCGCGGCTACACCTTC
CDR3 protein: CASSPGSGRGYTF

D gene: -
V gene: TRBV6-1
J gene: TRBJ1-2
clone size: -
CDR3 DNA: TGTGCCACAGATCCCGGGAAAGGGCTTAAGTTTTGCAACTTC
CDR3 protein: CATDPGKGLKFCNF

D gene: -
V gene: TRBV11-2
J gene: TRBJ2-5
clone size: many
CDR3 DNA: TGTGCCAGCAGCACCCAGCGGGAGACCCAGTACTTC
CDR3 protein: CASSTQRETQYF

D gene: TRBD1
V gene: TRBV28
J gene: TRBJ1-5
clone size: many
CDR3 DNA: TGTGCCAGCAGTGGACAGGGGGCGACGCCCCAGCATTTT
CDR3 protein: CASSGQGATPQHF

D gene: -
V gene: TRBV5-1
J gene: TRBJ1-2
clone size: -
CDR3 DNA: TGCGCCAGCAGCTTGGAGGTTGGCCCCTATGGCTACACCTTC
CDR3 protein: CASSLEVGPYGYTF

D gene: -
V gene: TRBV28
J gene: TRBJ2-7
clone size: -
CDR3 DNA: TGTGCCAGCGGAGTCCAGTTCTCCTACGAGCAGTACTTC
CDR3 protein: CASGVQFSYEQYF

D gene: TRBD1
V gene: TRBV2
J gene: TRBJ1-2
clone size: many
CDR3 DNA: TGTGCCACCAAGAGGGACAGGACCTTCTATGGCTACACCTTC
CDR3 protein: CATKRDRTFYGYTF

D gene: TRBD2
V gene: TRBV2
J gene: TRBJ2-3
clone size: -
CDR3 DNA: TGTGCCAGCAGAGGGCTAGCGGGCCCAGAGGTAGATACGCAGTATTTT
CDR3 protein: CASRGLAGPEVDTQYF

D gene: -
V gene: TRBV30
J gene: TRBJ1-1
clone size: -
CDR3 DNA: TGTCCGTGGAGTGGGGGAAACACTGAAGCTTTCTTT
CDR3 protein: CPWSGGNTEAFF

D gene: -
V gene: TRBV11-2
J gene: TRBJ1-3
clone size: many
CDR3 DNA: TGTGCCAGCAGACTGACAGGCTCTGGAAACACCATATATTTT
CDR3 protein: CASRLTGSGNTIYF

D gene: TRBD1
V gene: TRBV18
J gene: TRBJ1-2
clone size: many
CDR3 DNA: TGTGCCAGCTCCCTTTCCGGGACAGAGAATGGCTACACCTTC
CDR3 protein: CASSLSGTENGYTF

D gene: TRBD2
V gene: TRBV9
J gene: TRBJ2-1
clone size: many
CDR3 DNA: TGTGCCAGCAGCGCGCGGACTAGTCTTAGCGAGCAGTTCTTC
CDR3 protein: CASSARTSLSEQFF

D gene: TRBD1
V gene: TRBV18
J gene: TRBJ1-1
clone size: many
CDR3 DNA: TGTGCCAGCTCTGAAACAGGGGGAACTGAAGCTTTCTTT
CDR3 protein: CASSETGGTEAFF

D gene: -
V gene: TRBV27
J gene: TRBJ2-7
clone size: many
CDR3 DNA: TGTGCCAGCAGCGGAACGGGGAACTACGAGCAGTACTTC
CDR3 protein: CASSGTGNYEQYF

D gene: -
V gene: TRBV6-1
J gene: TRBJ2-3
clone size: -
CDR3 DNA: TGTGCCAGCAGCTTTGGGTTTTATGGCACAGATACGCAGTATTTT
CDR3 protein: CASSFGFYGTDTQYF